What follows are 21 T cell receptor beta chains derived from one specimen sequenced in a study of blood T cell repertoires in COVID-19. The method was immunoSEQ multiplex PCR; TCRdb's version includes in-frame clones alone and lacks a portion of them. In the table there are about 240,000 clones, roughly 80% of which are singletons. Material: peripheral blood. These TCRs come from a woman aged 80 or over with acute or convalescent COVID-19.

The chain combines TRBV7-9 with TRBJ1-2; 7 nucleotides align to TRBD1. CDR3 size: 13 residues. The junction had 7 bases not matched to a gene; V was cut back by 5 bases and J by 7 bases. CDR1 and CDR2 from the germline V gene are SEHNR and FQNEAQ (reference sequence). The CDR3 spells CASSRQGLVGYTF. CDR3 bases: TGTGCCAGCAGCAGACAGGGTCTGGTTGGCTACACCTTC.

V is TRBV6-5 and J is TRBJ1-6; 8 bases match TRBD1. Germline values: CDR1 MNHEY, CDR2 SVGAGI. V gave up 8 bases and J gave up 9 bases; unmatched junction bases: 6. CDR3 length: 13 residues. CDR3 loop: CASQDRGSSPLHF. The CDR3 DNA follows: TGTGCCAGCCAAGACAGGGGTAGTTCACCCCTCCACTTT.

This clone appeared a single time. The CDR3: CAWSASSTQYF. The CDR3 nucleotides are TGTGCCTGGAGTGCTAGCAGTACGCAGTATTTT. The chain employs TRBV30 and TRBJ2-3; tentatively, D is TRBD2 (5 bases). V was trimmed by 1 base and J by 8 bases, leaving 7 bases between them. The CDR3 totals 11 residues. Germline V lookup: CDR1 GTSNPN, CDR2 SVGIG (reference sequence).

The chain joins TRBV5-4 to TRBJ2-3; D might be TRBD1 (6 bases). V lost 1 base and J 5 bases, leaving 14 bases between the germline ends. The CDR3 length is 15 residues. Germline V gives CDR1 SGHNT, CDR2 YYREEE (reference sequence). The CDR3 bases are TGTGCCAGCAGCTTGTATTCCAGGGGAGTAGATACGCAGTATTTT. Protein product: CASSLYSRGVDTQYF.

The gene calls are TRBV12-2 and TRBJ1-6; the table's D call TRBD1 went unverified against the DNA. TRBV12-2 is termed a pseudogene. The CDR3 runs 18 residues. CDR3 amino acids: CASRFNPWTGRGNSPLHF. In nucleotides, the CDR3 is TGTGCAAGTCGCTTTAACCCCTGGACAGGCAGGGGGAATTCACCCCTCCACTTT.

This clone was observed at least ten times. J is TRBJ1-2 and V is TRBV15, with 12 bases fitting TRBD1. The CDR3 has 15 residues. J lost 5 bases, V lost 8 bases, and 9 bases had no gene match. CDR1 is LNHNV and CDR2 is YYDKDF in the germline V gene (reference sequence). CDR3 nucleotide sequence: TGTGCCACCCGCCGGGGACAGGGGGCTTCATATGGCTACACCTTC. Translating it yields CATRRGQGASYGYTF. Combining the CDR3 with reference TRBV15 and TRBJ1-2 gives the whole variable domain DAMVIQNPRYQVTQFGKPVTLSCSQTLNHNVMYWYQQKSSQAPKLLFHYYDKDFNNEADTPDNFQSRRPNTSFCFLDIRSPGLGDTAMYLCATRRGQGASYGYTFGSGTRLTVV.

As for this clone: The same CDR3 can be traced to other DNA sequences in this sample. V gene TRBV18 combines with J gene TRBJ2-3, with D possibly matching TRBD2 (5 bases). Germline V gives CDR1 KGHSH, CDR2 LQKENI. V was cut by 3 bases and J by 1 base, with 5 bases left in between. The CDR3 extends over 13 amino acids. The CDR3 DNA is TGTGCCAGCTCACCGAGGGGCACAGATACGCAGTATTTT. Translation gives CASSPRGTDTQYF.

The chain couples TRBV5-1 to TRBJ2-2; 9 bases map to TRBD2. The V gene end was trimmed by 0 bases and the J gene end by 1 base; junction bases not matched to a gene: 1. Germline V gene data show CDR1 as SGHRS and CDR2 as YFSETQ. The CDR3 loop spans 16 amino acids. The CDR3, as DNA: TGCGCCAGCAGCTTGGAGCGGGGGGTGAACACCGGGGAGCTGTTTTTT. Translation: CASSLERGVNTGELFF.

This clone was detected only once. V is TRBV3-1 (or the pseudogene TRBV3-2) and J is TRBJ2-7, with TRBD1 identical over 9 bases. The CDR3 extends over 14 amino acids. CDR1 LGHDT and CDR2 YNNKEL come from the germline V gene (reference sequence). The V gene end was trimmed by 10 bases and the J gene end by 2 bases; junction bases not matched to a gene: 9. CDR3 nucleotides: TGTGCCACCACAGGGGGCAGTGGGACCTACGAGCAGTACTTC. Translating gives CATTGGSGTYEQYF.

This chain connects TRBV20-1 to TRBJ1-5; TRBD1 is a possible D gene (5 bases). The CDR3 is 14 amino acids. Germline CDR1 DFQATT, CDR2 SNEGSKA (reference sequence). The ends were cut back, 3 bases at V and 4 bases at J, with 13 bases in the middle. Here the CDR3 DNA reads TGCAGTGCTAGTACGCAGGGTTTAAATCAGCCCCAGCATTTT. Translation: CSASTQGLNQPQHF.

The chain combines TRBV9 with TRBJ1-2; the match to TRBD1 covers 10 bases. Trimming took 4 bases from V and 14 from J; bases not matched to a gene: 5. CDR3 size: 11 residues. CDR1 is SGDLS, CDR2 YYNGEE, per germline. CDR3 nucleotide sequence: TGTGCCAGCAGCAGAGGACAGGGGGAGACCTTC. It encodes CASSRGQGETF.

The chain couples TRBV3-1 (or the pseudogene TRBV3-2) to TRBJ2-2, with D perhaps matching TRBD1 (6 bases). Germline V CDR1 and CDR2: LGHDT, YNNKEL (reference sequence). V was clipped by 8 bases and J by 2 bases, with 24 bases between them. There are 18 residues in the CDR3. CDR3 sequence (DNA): TGTGCCAGCGGCCCCCGAGTTCCAACGGGACAAAACACCGGGGAGCTGTTTTTT. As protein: CASGPRVPTGQNTGELFF.

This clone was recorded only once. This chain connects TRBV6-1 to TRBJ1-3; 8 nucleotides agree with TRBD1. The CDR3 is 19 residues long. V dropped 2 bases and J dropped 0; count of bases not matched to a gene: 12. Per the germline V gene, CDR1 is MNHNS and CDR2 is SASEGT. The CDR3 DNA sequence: TGTGCCAGCAGTGAATGGGTGGTAACAGGGGGTACCTCTGGAAACACCATATATTTT. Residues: CASSEWVVTGGTSGNTIYF.

The CDR3 loop is CASSYGGPRHDQPQHF. In DNA, the CDR3 is TGTGCCAGCAGTTACGGGGGCCCTCGGCACGATCAGCCCCAGCATTTT. This sequence joins TRBV6-6 and TRBJ1-5; a weak D match, TRBD1 (6 bases). The CDR3 runs to 16 residues. CDR1 and CDR2 from the germline V gene are MNHNY and SVGAGI (reference sequence). The V and J ends lost 2 bases and 5 bases respectively, with 16 bases between them.

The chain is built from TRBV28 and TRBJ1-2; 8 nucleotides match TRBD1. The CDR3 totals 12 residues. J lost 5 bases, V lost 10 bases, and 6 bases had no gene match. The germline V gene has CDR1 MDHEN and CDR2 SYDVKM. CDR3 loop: CATRTGGYGYTF. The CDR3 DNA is TGTGCCACCCGAACAGGGGGGTATGGCTACACCTTC.

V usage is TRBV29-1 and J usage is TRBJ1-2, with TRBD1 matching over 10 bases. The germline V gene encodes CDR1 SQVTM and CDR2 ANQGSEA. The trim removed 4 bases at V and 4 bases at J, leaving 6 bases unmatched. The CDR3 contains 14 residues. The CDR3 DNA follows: TGCAGCGTTGTATCGACAGGGGGCTTCTATGGCTACACCTTC. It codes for CSVVSTGGFYGYTF.

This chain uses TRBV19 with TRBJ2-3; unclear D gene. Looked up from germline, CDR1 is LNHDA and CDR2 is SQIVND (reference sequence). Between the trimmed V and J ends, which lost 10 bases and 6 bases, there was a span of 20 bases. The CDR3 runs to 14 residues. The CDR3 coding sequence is TGTGCCACCTCGTCAAGGTCTCCCGGGGATACGCAGTATTTT. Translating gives CATSSRSPGDTQYF.

Written as DNA, the CDR3 is TGTGCCAGCAGTTTTGCGGGGGGGAGGAATGAGCAGTTCTTC. Translating it yields CASSFAGGRNEQFF. This chain links TRBV28 with TRBJ2-1; 9 bases agree with TRBD2. The V segment lost 3 bases and the J segment 7 bases; nucleotides outside the gene matches: 4. The CDR3 contains 14 residues. Per the germline V gene, CDR1 is MDHEN and CDR2 is SYDVKM. The full variable domain, rest sourced from reference TRBV28 and TRBJ2-1, is DVKVTQSSRYLVKRTGEKVFLECVQDMDHENMFWYRQDPGLGLRLIYFSYDVKMKEKGDIPEGYSVSREKKERFSLILESASTNQTSMYLCASSFAGGRNEQFFGPGTRLTVL.

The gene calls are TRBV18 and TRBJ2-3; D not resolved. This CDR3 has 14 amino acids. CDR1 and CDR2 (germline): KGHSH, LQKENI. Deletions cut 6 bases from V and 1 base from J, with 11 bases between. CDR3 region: CASSPRLRTDTQYF. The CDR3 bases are TGTGCCAGCTCCCCCCGGTTGCGCACAGATACGCAGTATTTT.

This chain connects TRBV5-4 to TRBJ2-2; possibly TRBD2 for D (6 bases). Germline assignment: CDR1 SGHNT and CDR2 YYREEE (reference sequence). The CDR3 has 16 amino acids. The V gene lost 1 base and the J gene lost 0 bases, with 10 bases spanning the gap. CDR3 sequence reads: CASSLLPGANTGELFF. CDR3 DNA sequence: TGTGCCAGCAGCTTGTTACCGGGGGCGAACACCGGGGAGCTGTTTTTT.

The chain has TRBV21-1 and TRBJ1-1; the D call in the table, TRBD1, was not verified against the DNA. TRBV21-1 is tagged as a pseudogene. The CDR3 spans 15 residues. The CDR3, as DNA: TGTGCCAGCCGGGACAGGGGGGACCTGAACACTGAAGCTTTCTTT. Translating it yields CASRDRGDLNTEAFF.